This T cell receptor (beta chain) was observed in a study of T-cell memory formation after mild COVID-19. The overall study: Largely, the TCR clusters proved donor specific. Regarding the study as a whole: Cross-reactive memory apparently joined, as some responding clones appeared in pre-infection memory. Balance between CD4 and CD8 was seen in clones contracting day 15 to 85, and a CD4+ lean was seen in later expanders. Among clones peaking at day 37 in the second wave, SARS-CoV-2 specificity remained unconfirmed.

TCRdb itself ran the 5' RACE reads through MiXCR, one entry per CDR3 protein. The sample lists around 340,000 distinct CDR3 sequences; about an eighth were seen once. This clonotype came up many times. Its target is not known. V was shortened by 2 bases and J by 9 bases, with 17 bases between the two germline ends. The CDR3 totals 15 residues. Sequencing input: PBMCs or a T cell subset sorted from them (not recorded which). The rearrangement links TRBV12-3 or TRBV12-4 to TRBJ2-1; unclear D gene. The receptor's source is a man aged 18-30 years who had mild COVID-19 (a few samples of this study predate the infection). Cell type and time point are not known. The CDR3, as DNA: TGTGCCAGCAGTTTAATCACGGGTTCCGGCAGTGAGCAGTTCTTC. This gives the protein CASSLITGSGSEQFF.